The 4 T cell receptor beta chains below were found in one sample sequenced in a study of blood T cell repertoires in COVID-19. Method: immunoSEQ multiplex PCR; TCRdb's copy keeps in-frame clones and lacks some. The table has around 280,000 clones, around 87% seen once. Sequencing was performed on peripheral blood. Every receptor here comes from a young woman who had recovered from COVID-19.

There are a few counts of this clone. The gene calls are TRBV15 and TRBJ1-2; tentative D call: TRBD1 (6 bases). From germline, CDR1 is LNHNV and CDR2 YYDKDF (reference sequence). Trimming pared 3 bases from V and 5 bases from J, leaving 10 bases between. This CDR3 has 13 residues. The CDR3 nucleotides read TGTGCCACCAGCAGGGACAGCCTGTATGGCTACACCTTC. Amino acids: CATSRDSLYGYTF.

The CDR3 DNA follows: TGTGCCATCAGTGAGAGCCAACAGGGGAGACGTGAAAAACTGTTTTTT. Its translation is CAISESQQGRREKLFF. J is TRBJ1-4 and V is TRBV10-3; 7 bases fit TRBD1. Germline lookup yields CDR1 ENHRY and CDR2 SYGVKD. This CDR3 is built from 16 residues. The ends lost 2 bases at V and 7 bases at J; junction bases unmatched: 10.

This chain connects TRBV2 to TRBJ1-5; no clear D. V lost 6 bases and J lost 5, with 17 bases in between. This CDR3 spans 15 amino acids. Germline assignment: CDR1 SNHLY and CDR2 FYNNEI. As DNA, the CDR3 is TGTGCCAGCAGGAGTGCCACGGGGTTGGATCAGCCCCAGCATTTT. Encoded protein: CASRSATGLDQPQHF.

This chain joins TRBV6-5 and TRBJ2-7; D is uncertain. The germline V gene has CDR1 MNHEY and CDR2 SVGAGI. The germline V and J ends were trimmed by 8 bases and 0 bases, with 17 bases remaining between them. The CDR3 runs 15 residues. CDR3 region: CASHKSLTPSYEQYF. The CDR3 DNA reads as TGTGCCAGCCATAAAAGCCTCACTCCCTCCTACGAGCAGTACTTC.